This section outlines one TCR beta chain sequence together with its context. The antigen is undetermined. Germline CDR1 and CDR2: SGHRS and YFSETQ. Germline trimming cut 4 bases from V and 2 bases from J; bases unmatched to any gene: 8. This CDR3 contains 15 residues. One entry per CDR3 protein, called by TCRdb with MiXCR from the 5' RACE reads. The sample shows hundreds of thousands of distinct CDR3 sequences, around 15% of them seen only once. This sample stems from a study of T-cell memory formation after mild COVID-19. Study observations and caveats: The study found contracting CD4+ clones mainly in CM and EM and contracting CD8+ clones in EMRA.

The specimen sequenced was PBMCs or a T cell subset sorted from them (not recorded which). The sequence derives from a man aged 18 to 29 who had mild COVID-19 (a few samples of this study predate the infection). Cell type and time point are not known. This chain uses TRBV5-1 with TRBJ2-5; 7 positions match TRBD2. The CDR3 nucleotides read TGCGCCAGCAGCGCAGCCGGGGGACTACAAGAGACCCAGTACTTC. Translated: CASSAAGGLQETQYF. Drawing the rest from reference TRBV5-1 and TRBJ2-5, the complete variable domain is KAGVTQTPRYLIKTRGQQVTLSCSPISGHRSVSWYQQTPGQGLQFLFEYFSETQRNKGNFPGRFSGRQFSNSRSEMNVSTLELGDSALYLCASSAAGGLQETQYFGPGTRLLVL.